This T cell receptor beta chain was observed in a study of neurological immune-mediated disorders (dated by TCRdb to the late 2010s). For the wider study: Peripheral blood TCR-beta repertoires from HTLV-I-associated myelopathy (HAM/TSP) patients, multiple sclerosis patients and healthy controls were compared by UMI-based sequencing. The roughly 100 TCR-beta libraries included longitudinal samples, technical triplicates and paired sorted CD4+ and CD8+ T-cell subsets alongside PBMC samples. The cohort included about 70 subjects: approximately 14 with HAM/TSP, around 34 with multiple sclerosis, and roughly 20 healthy controls.

Study-wide findings and limitations: No identical CDR3 amino acid sequences were found to be shared among expanded clones across subjects, suggesting that TCR-beta repertoires were private in all groups. TCR clonal expansion was highest in HAM/TSP patients and lowest in MS patients, with MS patients falling below even healthy controls.

This clonotype occurred many times. What antigen it recognizes has not been identified. Qualities for individual bases were not recorded, and no much larger clone is one base off. cDNA was synthesized by template-switch 5'RACE using a primer with a 10-nucleotide random unique molecular identifier that tagged each TCR transcript. Over 170 million TCR-beta sequences, covering 15-18 subjects, were produced in each sequencing run. Total RNA was extracted with the RNeasy kit. Using the KAPA Real-time Library Amplification kit, TCR-beta VDJ regions were amplified with primers for the TCR constant region and the 5'RACE anchor. Sample indexes and Illumina adaptors were added in a first PCR, after which library yield was increased in a second PCR. After purification with Ampure beads, the TCR product of roughly 650 bp was size-selected on a 2% E-gel SizeSelection system. Before pooling, library quality was checked on a Bioanalyzer, concentration was measured with Qubit, and libraries were quantified with the Kapa Library Quantification kit. An Illumina HiSeq 2500 sequenced the libraries paired-end 2 x 150 bp. To increase sequence diversity, about 23-30% phiX was spiked into each library pool. From the authors' description of their analysis: Quality-filtered reads were processed with the UMI-based MiGEC pipeline, and over 75% of raw TCR sequences were removed by the MiGEC pipeline during error correction. IMGT germline references were used for alignment of VDJ genes, and clonotypes were defined by a unique CDR3 amino acid sequence together with V-J genes. Clonal expansion, Shannon diversity, and CDR3 relatedness (CalcPairwiseDistances, ClusterSamples) were evaluated with VDJtools, and phylogenetic trees were built with CLCbio workbench. Expanded clones were defined as having at least 8 unique UMIs, based on coefficient-of-variation modelling across technical triplicates. Through fastp at Q25 and MiXCR, TCRdb rebuilt clones from the public reads, retaining in-frame beta chains. Each CDR3 protein appears once, grouped with its most common genes and DNA. The V and J calls and clone size are TCRdb's, not the authors'. This sample lists about 79,000 distinct CDR3 sequences; roughly 14% were detected once. Together, the top ten hold more than 6% of the sample.

The healthy controls were volunteers from a blood bank in Maryland, USA. For the unsorted PBMC libraries, 2 million PBMCs were stored in RNAlater at -80 degrees C until RNA extraction and were used to generate the libraries. Peripheral blood was subjected to Ficoll-Hypaque density gradient centrifugation to isolate PBMCs, which were then cryopreserved in liquid nitrogen. The germline V gene specifies SGDLS as CDR1 and YYNGEE as CDR2. The CDR3, cysteine through phenylalanine, is 13 amino acids long. The entry retains the CDR3 DNA only, 39 bases that are in frame from base 1. Between the V and J ends, shortened by 0 bases and 3 bases respectively, the junction contains 4 bases.

Sequences were obtained from PBMCs. The chain is made from TRBV9 and TRBJ1-5; the D gene cannot be named for sure. This TCR derives from a woman between 50 and 59 years old in good health. The DNA sequence is as follows: TGTGCCAGCAGCGTAGACATCAATCAGCCCCAGCATTTT. The encoded protein is CASSVDINQPQHF.